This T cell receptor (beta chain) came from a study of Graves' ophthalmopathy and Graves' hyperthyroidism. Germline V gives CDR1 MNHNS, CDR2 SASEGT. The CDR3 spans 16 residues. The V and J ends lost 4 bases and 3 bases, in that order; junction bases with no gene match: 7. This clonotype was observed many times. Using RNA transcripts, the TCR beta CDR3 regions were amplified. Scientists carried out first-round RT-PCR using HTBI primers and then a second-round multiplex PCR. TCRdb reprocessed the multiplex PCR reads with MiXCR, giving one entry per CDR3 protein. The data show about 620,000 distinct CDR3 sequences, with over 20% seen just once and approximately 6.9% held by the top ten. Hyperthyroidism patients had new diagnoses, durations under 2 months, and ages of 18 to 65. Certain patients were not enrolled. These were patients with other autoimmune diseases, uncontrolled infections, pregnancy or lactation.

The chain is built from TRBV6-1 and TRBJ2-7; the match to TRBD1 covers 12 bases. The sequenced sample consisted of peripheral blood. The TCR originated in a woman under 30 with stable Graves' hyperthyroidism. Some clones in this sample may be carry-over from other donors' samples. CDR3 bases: TGTGCCAGCAGTGCAGATGGGACAGGGGGCCACTACGAGCAGTACTTC. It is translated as CASSADGTGGHYEQYF.